This T cell receptor beta chain was sequenced for a study of blood T cell repertoires in COVID-19. Study as a whole: The United States, Italy and Spain were the sources of the acute and convalescent COVID-19 samples. T cells, B-cell-depleted T cells, or PBMCs provided the cDNA or gDNA that served as material.

Methods used by the authors: Scientists estimated how many nucleated cells there were by amplifying reference gene primers. Clones were read by immunoSEQ multiplex PCR, and TCRdb kept only the in-frame ones, dropping some. The V and J calls and the clone size are those of that table, but D and trimming were determined from the DNA. The repertoire holds 220,000 or so clones, with more than 75% as singletons. V was clipped by 3 bases and J by 1 base, with 3 bases between them. The CDR3 extends over 11 amino acids. Germline CDR1 is SQVTM and CDR2 is ANQGSEA. The table lists this clone with a count of one. Other DNA sequences in this specimen translate into the identical CDR3.

Sequenced sample: PBMCs or T cells enriched from blood (not recorded which). The chain joins TRBV29-1 to TRBJ1-1; unclear D gene. This TCR was sampled from a woman between 50 and 59 years old who had recovered from COVID-19. In nucleotides, the CDR3 is TGCAGCGTTGACCGGAACACTGAAGCTTTCTTT. Amino acid sequence: CSVDRNTEAFF. Using reference TRBV29-1 and TRBJ1-1 for the parts outside the CDR3, the full variable domain is SAVISQKPSRDICQRGTSLTIQCQVDSQVTMMFWYRQQPGQSLTLIATANQGSEATYESGFVIDKFPISRPNLTFSTLTVSNMSPEDSSIYLCSVDRNTEAFFGQGTRLTVV.